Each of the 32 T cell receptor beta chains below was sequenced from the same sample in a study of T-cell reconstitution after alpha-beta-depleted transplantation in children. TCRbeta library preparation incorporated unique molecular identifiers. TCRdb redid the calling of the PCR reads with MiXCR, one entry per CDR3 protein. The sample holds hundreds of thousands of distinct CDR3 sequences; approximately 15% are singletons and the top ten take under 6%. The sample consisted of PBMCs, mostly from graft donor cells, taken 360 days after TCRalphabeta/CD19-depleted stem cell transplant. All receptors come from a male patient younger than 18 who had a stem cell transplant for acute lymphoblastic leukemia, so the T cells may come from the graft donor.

In nucleotides, the CDR3 is TGTGCCAGCACGGGCATTCAAGAGACCCAGTACTTC. It translates to CASTGIQETQYF. The genes are TRBV6-2 or TRBV6-3 and TRBJ2-5; D remains ambiguous. The CDR3 loop spans 12 amino acids. V lost 7 bases and J 2 bases, leaving 8 bases between the germline ends. CDR1 MNHEY and CDR2 SVGEGT come from the germline V gene.

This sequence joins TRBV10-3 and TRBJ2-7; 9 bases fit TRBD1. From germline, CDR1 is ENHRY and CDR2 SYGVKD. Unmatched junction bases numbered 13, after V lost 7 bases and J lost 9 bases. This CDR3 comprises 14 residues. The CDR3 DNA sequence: TGTGCCATCATGAACGGGACAGGGAAGCTTGGGCAGTACTTC. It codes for CAIMNGTGKLGQYF.

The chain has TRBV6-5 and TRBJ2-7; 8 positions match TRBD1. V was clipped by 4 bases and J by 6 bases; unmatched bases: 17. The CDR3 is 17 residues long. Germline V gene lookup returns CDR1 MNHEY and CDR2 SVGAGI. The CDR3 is CASSSGQGTLPGREQYF. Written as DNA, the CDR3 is TGTGCCAGCAGTTCTGGACAGGGTACCCTCCCGGGGCGCGAGCAGTACTTC.

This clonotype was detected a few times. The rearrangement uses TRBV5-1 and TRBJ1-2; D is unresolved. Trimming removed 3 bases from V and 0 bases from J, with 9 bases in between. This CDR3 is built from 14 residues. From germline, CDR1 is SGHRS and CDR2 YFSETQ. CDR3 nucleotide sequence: TGCGCCAGCAGCTCAACAGCAGCTAACTATGGCTACACCTTC. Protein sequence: CASSSTAANYGYTF.

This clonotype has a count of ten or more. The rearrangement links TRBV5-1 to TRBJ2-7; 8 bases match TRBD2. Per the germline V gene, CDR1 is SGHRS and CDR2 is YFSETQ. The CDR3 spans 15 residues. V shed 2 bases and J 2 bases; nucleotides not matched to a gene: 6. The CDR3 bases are TGCGCCAGCAGCTTCTTTCATAGCGGGGCCTACGAGCAGTACTTC. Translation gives CASSFFHSGAYEQYF. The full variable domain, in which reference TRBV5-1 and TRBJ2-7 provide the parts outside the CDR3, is KAGVTQTPRYLIKTRGQQVTLSCSPISGHRSVSWYQQTPGQGLQFLFEYFSETQRNKGNFPGRFSGRQFSNSRSEMNVSTLELGDSALYLCASSFFHSGAYEQYFGPGTRLTVT.

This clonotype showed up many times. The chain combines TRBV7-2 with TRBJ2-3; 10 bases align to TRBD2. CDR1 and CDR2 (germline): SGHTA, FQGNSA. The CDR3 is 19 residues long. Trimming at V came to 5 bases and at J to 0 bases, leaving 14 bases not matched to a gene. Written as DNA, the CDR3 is TGTGCCAGCAGCGGGACCCTTGGGACTAGCGTGACTAGCACAGATACGCAGTATTTT. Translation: CASSGTLGTSVTSTDTQYF.

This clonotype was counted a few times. As DNA, the CDR3 is TGTGCCAGCAGCCCTTGGACAGGGGGTACCTACGAGCAGTACTTC. It is translated as CASSPWTGGTYEQYF. The V gene is TRBV5-6, the J gene TRBJ2-7; 10 bases align to TRBD1. J gave up 2 bases and V 4 bases, and 6 bases lay outside the gene matches. Germline V gene data show CDR1 as SGHDT and CDR2 as YYEEEE. CDR3 length: 15 residues.

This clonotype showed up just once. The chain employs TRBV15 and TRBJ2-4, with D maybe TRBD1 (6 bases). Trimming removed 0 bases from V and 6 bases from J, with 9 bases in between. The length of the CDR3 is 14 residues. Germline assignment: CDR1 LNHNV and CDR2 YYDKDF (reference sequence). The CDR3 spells CATSRDGQRNIQYF. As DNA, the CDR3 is TGTGCCACCAGCAGAGATGGACAGAGAAACATTCAGTACTTC.

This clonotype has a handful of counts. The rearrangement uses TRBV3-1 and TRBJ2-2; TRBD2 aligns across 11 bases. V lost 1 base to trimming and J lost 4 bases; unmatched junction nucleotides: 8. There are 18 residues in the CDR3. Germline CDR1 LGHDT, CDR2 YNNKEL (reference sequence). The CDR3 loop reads CASSQVVAGGPVTGELFF. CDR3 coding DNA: TGTGCCAGCAGCCAAGTTGTAGCGGGAGGGCCGGTCACCGGGGAGCTGTTTTTT. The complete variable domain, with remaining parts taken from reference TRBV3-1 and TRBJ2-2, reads DTAVSQTPKYLVTQMGNDKSIKCEQNLGHDTMYWYKQDSKKFLKIMFSYNNKELIINETVPNRFSPKSPDKAHLNLHINSLELGDSAVYFCASSQVVAGGPVTGELFFGEGSRLTVL.

Here the CDR3 reads CSGGGANTDTQYF. The DNA of the CDR3 is TGCAGCGGCGGGGGGGCAAACACAGATACGCAGTATTTT. The chain couples TRBV29-1 to TRBJ2-3; 9 bases match TRBD2. Germline V gives CDR1 SQVTM, CDR2 ANQGSEA. The CDR3 runs 13 residues. The ends lost 7 bases at V and 2 bases at J; junction bases unmatched: 4.

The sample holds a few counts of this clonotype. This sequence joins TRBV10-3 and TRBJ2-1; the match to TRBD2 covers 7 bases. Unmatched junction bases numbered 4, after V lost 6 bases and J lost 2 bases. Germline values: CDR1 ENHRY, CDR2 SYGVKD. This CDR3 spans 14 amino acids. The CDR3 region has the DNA TGTGCCATCAGCCCTAGCGGAACCTACAATGAGCAGTTCTTC. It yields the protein CAISPSGTYNEQFF.

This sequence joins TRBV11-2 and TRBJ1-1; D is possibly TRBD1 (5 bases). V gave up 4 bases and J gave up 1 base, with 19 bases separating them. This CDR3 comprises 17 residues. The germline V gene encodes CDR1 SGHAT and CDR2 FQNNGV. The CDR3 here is CASSSGRGERRNTEAFF. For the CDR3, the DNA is TGTGCCAGCAGCTCGGGGCGGGGGGAGAGAAGGAACACTGAAGCTTTCTTT.

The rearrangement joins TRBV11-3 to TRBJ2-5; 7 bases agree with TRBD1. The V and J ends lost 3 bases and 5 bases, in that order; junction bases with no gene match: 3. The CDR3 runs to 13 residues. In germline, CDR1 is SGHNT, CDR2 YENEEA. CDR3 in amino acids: CASSFGTVETQYF. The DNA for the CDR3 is TGTGCCAGCAGCTTCGGGACAGTGGAGACCCAGTACTTC.

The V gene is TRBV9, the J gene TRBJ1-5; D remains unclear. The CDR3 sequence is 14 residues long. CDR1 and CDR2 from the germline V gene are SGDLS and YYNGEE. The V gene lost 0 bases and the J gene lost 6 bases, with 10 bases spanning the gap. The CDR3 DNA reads TGTGCCAGCAGCGTAGGAGGTGGCGGTCAGCCCCAGCATTTT. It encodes CASSVGGGGQPQHF.

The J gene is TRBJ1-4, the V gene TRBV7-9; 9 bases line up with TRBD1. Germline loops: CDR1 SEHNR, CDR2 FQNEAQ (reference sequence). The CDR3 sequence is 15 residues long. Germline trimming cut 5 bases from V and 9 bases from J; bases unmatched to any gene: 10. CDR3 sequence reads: CASSPLGTGTQKLFF. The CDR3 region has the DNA TGTGCCAGCAGCCCACTCGGGACAGGGACTCAAAAACTGTTTTTT.

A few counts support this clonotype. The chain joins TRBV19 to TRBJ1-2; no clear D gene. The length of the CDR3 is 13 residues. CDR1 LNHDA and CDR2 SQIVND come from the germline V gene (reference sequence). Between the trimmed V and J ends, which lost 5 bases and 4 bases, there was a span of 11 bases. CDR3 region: CASSPHSFYGYTF. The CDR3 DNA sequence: TGTGCCAGTAGTCCTCACAGTTTCTATGGCTACACCTTC. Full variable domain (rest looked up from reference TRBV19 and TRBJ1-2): DGGITQSPKYLFRKEGQNVTLSCEQNLNHDAMYWYRQDPGQGLRLIYYSQIVNDFQKGDIAEGYSVSREKKESFPLTVTSAQKNPTAFYLCASSPHSFYGYTFGSGTRLTVV.

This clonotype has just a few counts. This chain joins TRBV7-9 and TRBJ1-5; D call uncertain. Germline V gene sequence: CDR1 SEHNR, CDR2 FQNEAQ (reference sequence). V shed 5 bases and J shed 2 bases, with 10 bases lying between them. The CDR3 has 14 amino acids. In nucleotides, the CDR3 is TGTGCCAGCAGCGATTGGTCCGGCAATCAGCCCCAGCATTTT. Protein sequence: CASSDWSGNQPQHF.

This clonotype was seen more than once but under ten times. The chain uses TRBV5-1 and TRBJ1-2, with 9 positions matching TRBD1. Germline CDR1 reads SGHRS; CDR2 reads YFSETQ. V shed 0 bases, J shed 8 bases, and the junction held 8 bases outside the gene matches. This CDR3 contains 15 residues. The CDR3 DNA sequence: TGCGCCAGCAGCTTGGGGTTCCGGACAGGGGTCGGCTACACCTTC. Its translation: CASSLGFRTGVGYTF.

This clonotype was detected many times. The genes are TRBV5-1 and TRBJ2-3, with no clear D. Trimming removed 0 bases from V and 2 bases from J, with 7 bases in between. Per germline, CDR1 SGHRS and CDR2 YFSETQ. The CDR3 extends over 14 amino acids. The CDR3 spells CASSLVPPTDTQYF. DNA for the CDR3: TGCGCCAGCAGCTTGGTTCCCCCCACAGATACGCAGTATTTT.

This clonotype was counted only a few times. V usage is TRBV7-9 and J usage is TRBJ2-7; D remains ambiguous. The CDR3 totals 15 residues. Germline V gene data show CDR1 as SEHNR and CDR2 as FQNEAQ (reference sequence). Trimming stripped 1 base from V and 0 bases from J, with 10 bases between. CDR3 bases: TGTGCCAGCAGCTTAGGCCTATACAGCTCCTACGAGCAGTACTTC. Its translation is CASSLGLYSSYEQYF.

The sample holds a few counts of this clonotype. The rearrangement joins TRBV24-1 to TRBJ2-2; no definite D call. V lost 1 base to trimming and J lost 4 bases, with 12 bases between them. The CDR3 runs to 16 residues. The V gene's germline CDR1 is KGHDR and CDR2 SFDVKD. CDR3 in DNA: TGTGCCACCAGTGATTTTCATCGCTCCTCCACCGGGGAGCTGTTTTTT. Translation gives CATSDFHRSSTGELFF.

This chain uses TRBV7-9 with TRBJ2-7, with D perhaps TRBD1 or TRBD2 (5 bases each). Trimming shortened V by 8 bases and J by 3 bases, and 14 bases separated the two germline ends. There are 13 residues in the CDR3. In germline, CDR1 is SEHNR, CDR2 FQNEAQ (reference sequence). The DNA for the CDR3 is TGTGCCAGCTTGGGACCTTTGGGCTACGAGCAGTACTTC. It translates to CASLGPLGYEQYF.

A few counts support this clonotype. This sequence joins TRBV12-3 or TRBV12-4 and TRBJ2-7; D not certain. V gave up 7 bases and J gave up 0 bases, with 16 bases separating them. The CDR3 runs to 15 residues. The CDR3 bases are TGTGCCAGCACCCTGGGTGGGGTCCGCTCCTACGAGCAGTACTTC. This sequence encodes CASTLGGVRSYEQYF.

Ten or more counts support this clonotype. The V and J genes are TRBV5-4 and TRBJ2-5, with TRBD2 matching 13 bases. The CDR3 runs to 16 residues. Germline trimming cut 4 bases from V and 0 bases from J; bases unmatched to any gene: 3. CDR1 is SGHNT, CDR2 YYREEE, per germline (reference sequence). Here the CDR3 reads CASSPTSGRNQETQYF. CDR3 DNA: TGTGCCAGCAGCCCGACTAGCGGGAGGAACCAAGAGACCCAGTACTTC.

CDR3 loop: CASSSVEEQFF. The CDR3 DNA sequence: TGCGCCAGCAGCTCGGTCGAGGAGCAGTTCTTC. The rearrangement uses TRBV5-1 and TRBJ2-1; no reliable D call. V lost 3 bases and J 10 bases, leaving 8 bases between the germline ends. Germline V gene sequence: CDR1 SGHRS, CDR2 YFSETQ. This CDR3 comprises 11 residues.

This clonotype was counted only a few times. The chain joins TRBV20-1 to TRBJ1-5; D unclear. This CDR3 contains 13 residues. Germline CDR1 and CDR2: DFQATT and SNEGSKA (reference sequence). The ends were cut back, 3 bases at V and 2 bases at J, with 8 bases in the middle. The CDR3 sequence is CSASGIGNQPQHF. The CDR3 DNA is TGCAGTGCTAGCGGTATTGGCAATCAGCCCCAGCATTTT.

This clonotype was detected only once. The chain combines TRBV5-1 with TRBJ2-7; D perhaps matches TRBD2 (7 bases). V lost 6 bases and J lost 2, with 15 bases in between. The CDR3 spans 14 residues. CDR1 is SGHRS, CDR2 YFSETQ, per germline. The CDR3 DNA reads TGCGCCAGCAAAGGGGGGGCAGGGACCTACGAGCAGTACTTC. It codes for CASKGGAGTYEQYF.

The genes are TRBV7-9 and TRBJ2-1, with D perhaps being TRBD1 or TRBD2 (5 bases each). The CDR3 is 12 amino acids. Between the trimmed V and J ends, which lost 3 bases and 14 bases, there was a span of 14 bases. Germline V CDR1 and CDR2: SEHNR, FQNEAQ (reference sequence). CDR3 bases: TGTGCCAGCAGCTTTCCTCCGGGACCGGAGTTCTTC. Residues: CASSFPPGPEFF.

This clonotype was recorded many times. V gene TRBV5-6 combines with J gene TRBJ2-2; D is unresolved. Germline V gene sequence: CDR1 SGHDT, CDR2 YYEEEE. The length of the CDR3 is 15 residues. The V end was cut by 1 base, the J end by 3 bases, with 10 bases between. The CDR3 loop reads CASSLPISYTGELFF. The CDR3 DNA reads TGTGCCAGCAGCTTGCCGATAAGTTACACCGGGGAGCTGTTTTTT.

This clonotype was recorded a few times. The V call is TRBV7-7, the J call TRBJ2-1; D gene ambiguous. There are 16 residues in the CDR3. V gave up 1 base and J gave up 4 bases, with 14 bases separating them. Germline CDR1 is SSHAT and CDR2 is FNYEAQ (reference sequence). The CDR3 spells CASSLGAWAAYNEQFF. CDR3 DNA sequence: TGTGCCAGCAGCTTAGGAGCCTGGGCAGCATACAATGAGCAGTTCTTC. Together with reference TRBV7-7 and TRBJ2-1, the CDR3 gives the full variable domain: GAGVSQSPRYKVTKRGQDVTLRCDPISSHATLYWYQQALGQGPEFLTYFNYEAQPDKSGLPSDRFSAERPEGSISTLTIQRTEQRDSAMYRCASSLGAWAAYNEQFFGPGTRLTVL.

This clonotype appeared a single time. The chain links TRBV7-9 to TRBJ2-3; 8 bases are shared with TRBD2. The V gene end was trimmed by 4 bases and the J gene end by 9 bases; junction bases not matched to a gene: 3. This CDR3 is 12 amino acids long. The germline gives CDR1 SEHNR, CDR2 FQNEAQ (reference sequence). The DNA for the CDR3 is TGTGCCAGCAGCTATATAGCGGGGACGCAGTATTTT. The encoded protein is CASSYIAGTQYF.

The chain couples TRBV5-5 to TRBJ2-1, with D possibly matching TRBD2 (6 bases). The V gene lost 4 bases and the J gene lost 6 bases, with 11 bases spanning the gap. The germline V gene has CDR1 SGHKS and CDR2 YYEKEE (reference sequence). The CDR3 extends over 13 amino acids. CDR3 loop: CASSMTRINEQFF. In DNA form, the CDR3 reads TGTGCCAGCAGCATGACTAGGATCAATGAGCAGTTCTTC.